A selection of T cell receptor beta chains follows, all from one sample in a study of OX40 agonist ivuxolimab in advanced cancers. The assay was immunoSEQ multiplex PCR, and TCRdb's table has in-frame clones only and misses some. Of about 99,000 clones in the sample, approximately 95% were seen once. This material consisted of CD4+ or CD8+ T cells sorted from blood, taken in a trial of the OX40 agonist ivuxolimab. The receptors were gathered from an adult with an advanced solid tumor such as melanoma, head and neck, liver or kidney cancer. CDR3s include the opening cysteine and the closing phenylalanine or tryptophan. D genes are given only for firm matches.

v_gene	j_gene	d_gene	CDR3nt	CDR3aa
TRBV18	TRBJ2-7	TRBD1	TGTGCCAGCTCACCACCGAGGGGACAGGTGAACGAGCAGTACTTC	CASSPPRGQVNEQYF
TRBV2	TRBJ1-1	.	TGTGCCAGCAGTGGGCAGGGGTACACTGAAGCTTTCTTT	CASSGQGYTEAFF
TRBV6-6	TRBJ2-3	.	TGTGCCAGCACCCCTGGGACCAGCCTCGTCTCCCAGTATTTT	CASTPGTSLVSQYF
TRBV6-6	TRBJ1-6	.	TGTGCCAGCAGTTCCGTCCAGGGAGAGAGTACACCCCTCCACTTT	CASSSVQGESTPLHF
TRBV6-5	TRBJ2-7	TRBD2	TGTGCCGCCCGGGAGGGAGGCTCCTACGAGCAGTACTTC	CAAREGGSYEQYF
TRBV4-1	TRBJ1-2	.	TGCGCCAGCAGCCAAGATCGTGACTTCTATGGCTACACCTTC	CASSQDRDFYGYTF
TRBV28	TRBJ2-3	.	TGTGCCAGCAGTCCCCCGGGACGTAGCACAGATACGCAGTATTTT	CASSPPGRSTDTQYF
TRBV7-9	TRBJ2-3	TRBD2	TGTGCCAGCAGCTCGGGGACTAGCGGATTCACAGATACGCAGTATTTT	CASSSGTSGFTDTQYF
TRBV14	TRBJ2-1	.	TGTGCCAGCAGCCGGGGCGGGAAGCCTTCGAGCTCCTACAATGAGCAGTTCTTC	CASSRGGKPSSSYNEQFF
TRBV2	TRBJ2-7	TRBD2	TGTGCCAGCAGAGCCGGGACTAGTCTCTACGAGCAGTACTTC	CASRAGTSLYEQYF
TRBV19	TRBJ1-4	.	TGTGCCAGTAGTATAGGAGTCTGGACAACTAATGAAAAACTGTTTTTT	CASSIGVWTTNEKLFF
TRBV9	TRBJ2-2	.	TGTGCCAGCAGCGTAGGGGTCACCGGGGAGCTGTTTTTT	CASSVGVTGELFF
TRBV11-2	TRBJ2-6	TRBD1	TGTGCCAGCAGCTGGGGACAGGGGGCGGACGGGGCCAACGTCCTGACTTTC	CASSWGQGADGANVLTF
TRBV27	TRBJ2-7	.	TGTGCCAGCAGGGGAGAGGTCTCCTACGAGCAGTACTTC	CASRGEVSYEQYF
TRBV19	TRBJ2-7	.	TGTGCCAGTAGTATGGGTCCGGGGGCGTACGAGCAGTACTTC	CASSMGPGAYEQYF
TRBV4-2	TRBJ2-1	TRBD1	TGTGCCAGCACCAGGGGACAGGGGACCGATGAGCAGTTCTTC	CASTRGQGTDEQFF
TRBV7-9	TRBJ2-7	.	TGTGCCAGCAGCATGGTCCTCTACGAGCAGTACTTC	CASSMVLYEQYF